This T cell receptor beta chain is from a study of blood T cell repertoires in COVID-19. About the research overall: Acute-phase and convalescent COVID-19 samples originated in the United States, Italy and Spain. Sources were T cells, B-cell-depleted T cells, or PBMCs; the material itself was cDNA or gDNA.

How the authors handled the data: Amplification of reference gene primers was used by the study to estimate nucleated cell counts. Data came from immunoSEQ multiplex PCR; TCRdb stores just in-frame clones and leaves some out. Clone size and V and J calls were adopted from that table, with D and trimming inferred from the DNA. The table records over 150,000 clones, about 89% of them present only once. The CDR3 runs to 15 residues. Germline CDR1 reads SGDLS; CDR2 reads YYNGEE. Trimming removed 0 bases at V and 1 base at J, with 8 bases between. Specimen: peripheral blood. This chain connects TRBV9 to TRBJ1-3; D call uncertain. This receptor was identified in a man over 45 with acute or convalescent COVID-19. CDR3: CASSVDRGSGNTIYF. For the CDR3, the DNA is TGTGCCAGCAGCGTAGATCGGGGATCTGGAAACACCATATATTTT.